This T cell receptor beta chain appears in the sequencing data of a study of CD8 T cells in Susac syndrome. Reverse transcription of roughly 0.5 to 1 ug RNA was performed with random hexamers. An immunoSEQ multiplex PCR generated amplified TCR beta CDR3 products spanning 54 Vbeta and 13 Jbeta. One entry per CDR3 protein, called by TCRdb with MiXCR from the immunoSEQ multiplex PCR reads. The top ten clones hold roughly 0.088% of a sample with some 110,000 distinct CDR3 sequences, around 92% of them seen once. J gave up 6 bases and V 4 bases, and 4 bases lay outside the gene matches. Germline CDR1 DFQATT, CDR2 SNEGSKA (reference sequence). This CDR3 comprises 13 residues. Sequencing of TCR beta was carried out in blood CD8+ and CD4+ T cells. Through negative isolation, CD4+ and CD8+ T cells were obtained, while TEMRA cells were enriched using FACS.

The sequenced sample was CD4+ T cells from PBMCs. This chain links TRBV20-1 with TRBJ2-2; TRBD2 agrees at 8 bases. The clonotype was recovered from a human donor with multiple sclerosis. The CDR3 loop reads CSATSGYSGELFF. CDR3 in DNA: TGCAGTGCTACTAGCGGGTATTCCGGGGAGCTGTTTTTT.